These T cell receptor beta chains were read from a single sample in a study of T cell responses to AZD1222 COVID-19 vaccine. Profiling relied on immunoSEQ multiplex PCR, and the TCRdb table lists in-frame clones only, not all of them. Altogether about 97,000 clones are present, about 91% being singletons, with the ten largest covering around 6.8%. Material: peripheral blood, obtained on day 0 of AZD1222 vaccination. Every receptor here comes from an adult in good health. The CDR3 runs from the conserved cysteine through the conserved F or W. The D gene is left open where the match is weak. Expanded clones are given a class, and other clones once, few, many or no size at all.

CASSHGQEVSYEQYF	TGTGCCAGCTCCCACGGACAGGAGGTTTCCTACGAGCAGTACTTC	TRBD1	TRBV18	TRBJ2-7	once
CASSLGLGLAGGRAQETQYF	TGTGCCAGCAGTTTGGGCCTGGGGTTAGCGGGAGGCCGAGCTCAAGAGACCCAGTACTTC	TRBD2	TRBV28	TRBJ2-5	-
CASRQRSSTGGTEAFF	TGTGCCAGCAGGCAAAGATCCTCCACAGGGGGCACTGAAGCTTTCTTT	-	TRBV21-1	TRBJ1-1	-
CASSMESQETQYF	TGTGCCAGCAGTATGGAATCACAAGAGACCCAGTACTTC	-	TRBV11-3	TRBJ2-5	-
CASSLGARNTGELFF	TGTGCCAGCAGCTTAGGGGCCAGGAACACCGGGGAGCTGTTTTTT	-	TRBV7-3	TRBJ2-2	-
CASSYQGGNEQFF	TGCGCCAGCAGCTACCAGGGGGGCAATGAGCAGTTCTTC	-	TRBV4-3	TRBJ2-1	-
CSVGGTGFEKLFF	TGCAGCGTTGGGGGGACAGGGTTCGAAAAACTGTTTTTT	TRBD1	TRBV29-1	TRBJ1-4	-
CASSLGFVRNEQYF	TGCGCCAGCAGCTTGGGGTTTGTAAGGAACGAGCAGTACTTC	-	TRBV5-1	TRBJ2-7	-
CAWRGSSYGYTF	TGTGCCTGGAGAGGCAGCTCGTATGGCTACACCTTC	-	TRBV30	TRBJ1-2	-
CSAQAPYEQYF	TGCAGTGCCCAGGCGCCCTACGAGCAGTACTTC	-	TRBV20-1	TRBJ2-7	-
CASSPGLASSYEQYF	TGTGCCAGCAGTCCGGGACTAGCAAGCTCCTACGAGCAGTACTTC	TRBD2	TRBV28	TRBJ2-7	-
CASKYAGQGNNSPLHF	TGTGCCAGTAAATACGCGGGACAGGGGAATAATTCACCCCTCCACTTT	TRBD1	TRBV19	TRBJ1-6	-
CASSEARAYGYTF	TGTGCCAGCAGTGAAGCGCGAGCTTATGGCTACACCTTC	-	TRBV6-1	TRBJ1-2	few
CASSPSFLGSDTEAFF	TGTGCCAGCAGTCCCTCGTTTTTGGGGAGCGACACTGAAGCTTTCTTT	-	TRBV28	TRBJ1-1	-
CASSWGGKLFF	TGTGCCAGCAGCTGGGGCGGAAAACTGTTTTTT	-	TRBV27	TRBJ1-4	-
CASSRGFSSYEQYF	TGTGCCAGCAGCCGCGGCTTTAGCTCCTACGAGCAGTACTTC	-	TRBV11-2	TRBJ2-7	once
CASIQQFSNQPQHF	TGTGCCAGTATCCAACAGTTTAGCAATCAGCCCCAGCATTTT	-	TRBV19	TRBJ1-5	-
CASSLRQANSPLHF	TGTGCCAGCAGCTTAAGGCAGGCTAATTCACCCCTCCACTTT	-	TRBV7-6	TRBJ1-6	-
CASSLETGITEAFF	TGTGCCAGCAGCTTGGAGACAGGGATCACTGAAGCTTTCTTT	TRBD1	TRBV5-8	TRBJ1-1	-
CAWSVSGTGAGPQHF	TGTGCCTGGAGTGTGTCCGGGACAGGGGCCGGGCCCCAGCATTTT	TRBD1	TRBV30	TRBJ1-5	-
CASSARGRAQYF	TGTGCCAGTAGTGCCAGGGGGCGCGCGCAGTATTTT	TRBD1	TRBV19	TRBJ2-3	once
CASSPGTGDTGELFF	TGTGCCAGCAGTCCCGGGACAGGGGACACCGGGGAGCTGTTTTTT	TRBD1	TRBV6-4	TRBJ2-2	-
CASSLTSRGGNQPQHF	TGTGCCAGCAGCTTAACGAGTAGGGGGGGCAATCAGCCCCAGCATTTT	-	TRBV7-8	TRBJ1-5	-
CASSRLAGAQEWAQYF	TGTGCCAGCAGTAGACTAGCGGGGGCCCAAGAGTGGGCCCAGTACTTC	TRBD2	TRBV27	TRBJ2-5	once
CASSSQGATLGEQYF	TGTGCCAGTAGTTCACAGGGGGCGACCTTGGGGGAGCAGTACTTC	TRBD1	TRBV19	TRBJ2-7	-
CASNGRGPDTQYF	TGTGCCAGTAACGGTAGGGGGCCAGATACGCAGTATTTT	TRBD1	TRBV19	TRBJ2-3	-
CASSPDRGWSNEQFF	TGCGCCAGCAGCCCGGACAGGGGATGGTCGAATGAGCAGTTCTTC	TRBD1	TRBV4-3	TRBJ2-1	-
CASSMGQGQNTEAFF	TGTGCCAGCAGCATGGGACAGGGGCAAAACACTGAAGCTTTCTTT	TRBD1	TRBV7-8	TRBJ1-1	-
CASSGLAGEETQYF	TGTGCCAGTAGTGGACTAGCGGGAGAAGAGACCCAGTACTTC	TRBD2	TRBV19	TRBJ2-5	-
CASSLAAGLGELFF	TGTGCCAGCAGCTTAGCCGCAGGTCTCGGGGAGCTGTTTTTT	-	TRBV7-9	TRBJ2-2	-
CASSSAWQGAEGYTF	TGCGCCAGCAGCTCAGCATGGCAGGGGGCAGAGGGCTACACCTTC	TRBD1	TRBV5-1	TRBJ1-2	-
CASSVGTWQGFVYGYTF	TGTGCCAGCAGCGTGGGGACCTGGCAGGGCTTCGTCTATGGCTACACCTTC	-	TRBV9	TRBJ1-2	-
CASAQGSSYEQYF	TGCGCCAGCGCACAGGGGTCCTCCTACGAGCAGTACTTC	TRBD1	TRBV4-1	TRBJ2-7	-
CASGSPGGLDTGELFF	TGTGCTAGTGGTTCCCCCGGGGGGCTGGACACCGGGGAGCTGTTTTTT	-	TRBV12-5	TRBJ2-2	few
CASSWVKETQYF	TGTGCCAGCAGCTGGGTTAAAGAGACCCAGTACTTC	-	TRBV7-9	TRBJ2-5	-
CASSSGGAGEQYF	TGTGCCAGCAGCTCTGGGGGAGCGGGCGAGCAGTACTTC	-	TRBV9	TRBJ2-7	-
CAWSPYVSEQYF	TGTGCCTGGAGTCCCTATGTGTCCGAGCAGTACTTC	-	TRBV30	TRBJ2-7	-
CATSDGQGRGAYNEQFF	TGTGCCACCAGTGATGGACAGGGACGGGGCGCCTACAATGAGCAGTTCTTC	TRBD1	TRBV24-1	TRBJ2-1	-
CASGRGNPDTQYF	TGTGCCAGCGGGCGGGGGAACCCAGATACGCAGTATTTT	TRBD2	TRBV7-9	TRBJ2-3	-
CASSQDPTGTLTLHF	TGTGCCAGCAGCCAAGACCCGACAGGGACCCTCACCCTCCACTTT	TRBD1	TRBV3-1/TRBV3-2	TRBJ1-6	-
CAISESGRGNQPQHF	TGTGCCATCAGTGAGTCGGGGAGGGGCAATCAGCCCCAGCATTTT	-	TRBV10-3	TRBJ1-5	-
CASKSVSSPLHF	TGTGCCAGCAAATCCGTATCGTCACCCCTCCACTTT	-	TRBV2	TRBJ1-6	-
CASSLGGQGGGGTQYF	TGTGCCAGCAGCTTAGGAGGACAGGGGGGAGGAGGTACGCAGTATTTT	TRBD1	TRBV11-1	TRBJ2-3	-
CASSLLGQGYAFF	TGTGCCAGCAGCCTTCTGGGACAGGGATACGCTTTCTTT	TRBD1	TRBV3-1/TRBV3-2	TRBJ1-1	-
CASYSLGRDPYEQYF	TGTGCCAGTTATTCGCTGGGGCGCGACCCCTACGAGCAGTACTTC	-	TRBV28	TRBJ2-7	-
CASSPEVGGSSYEQYF	TGCGCCAGCAGCCCGGAGGTCGGGGGCAGCTCCTACGAGCAGTACTTC	-	TRBV5-1	TRBJ2-7	-
CASSLGGGQPQHF	TGCGCCAGCAGCTTGGGGGGCGGGCAGCCCCAGCATTTT	-	TRBV5-1	TRBJ1-5	-
CASSFTRGTEAFF	TGTGCCAGCAGTTTTACGCGGGGCACTGAAGCTTTCTTT	-	TRBV12-3/TRBV12-4	TRBJ1-1	-
CAWSALAGRYNEQFF	TGTGCCTGGAGTGCACTAGCGGGAAGGTACAATGAGCAGTTCTTC	TRBD2	TRBV30	TRBJ2-1	-
CASSFRGSGTEAFF	TGTGCCAGCAGTTTCAGGGGCTCGGGCACTGAAGCTTTCTTT	-	TRBV27	TRBJ1-1	-
CASSQFTTASNQPQHF	TGTGCCAGCAGCCAATTCACGACAGCTAGCAATCAGCCCCAGCATTTT	-	TRBV14	TRBJ1-5	-
CASSSWDRGNTEAFF	TGCGCCAGCAGCTCCTGGGACAGGGGTAACACTGAAGCTTTCTTT	TRBD1	TRBV5-1	TRBJ1-1	-
CASSYSLASYNEQFF	TGTGCCAGCAGTTATAGTCTAGCGTCCTACAATGAGCAGTTCTTC	-	TRBV6-5	TRBJ2-1	-
CASSFRHPNEKLFF	TGTGCCAGCAGCTTCCGACATCCTAATGAAAAACTGTTTTTT	-	TRBV7-9	TRBJ1-4	-
CASRPPSTDTQYF	TGTGCCAGCAGGCCTCCTAGCACAGATACGCAGTATTTT	-	TRBV12-3/TRBV12-4	TRBJ2-3	-